This T cell receptor (beta chain) stems from a study of T cell repertoires in aging, cancer and after chemotherapy. The overall study: Healthy donor repertoires were recorded over several months to years and showed clear clonal overlap. The full dataset contained approximately 9.6 million TCR reads.

TCR beta rearrangements were amplified from peripheral blood genomic DNA. Multiplex touch-down PCR with TRB-A/B primers amplified rearranged V-D-J TRB sequences. TCRdb passed the multiplex PCR reads through MiXCR, listing each CDR3 protein once. The table includes around 13,000 distinct CDR3 sequences, around 20% detected once. V dropped 5 bases and J dropped 0; count of bases not matched to a gene: 13. This CDR3 contains 19 residues. CDR1 is MNHEY and CDR2 is SVGAGI in the germline V gene. This clonotype was seen only a few times. Material for sequencing was blood. This TCR was recovered from a human donor in good health. The rearrangement links TRBV6-5 to TRBJ1-5, with 10 nucleotides matching TRBD1. The CDR3: CASSPGRDRGLISNQPQHF. The CDR3 DNA reads TGTGCCAGCAGTCCGGGCCGGGACAGGGGACTTATTAGCAATCAGCCCCAGCATTTT.